The clone carrying this T cell receptor beta chain appeared a few times. The target antigen is unknown. TCRdb used MiXCR to reprocess the 5' RACE reads, holding one entry per CDR3 protein. The data contain over 600,000 distinct CDR3 sequences, under 20% of them singletons. Trimming at V came to 2 bases and at J to 4 bases, leaving 8 bases not matched to a gene. Germline V CDR1 and CDR2: MNHEY, SMNVEV (reference sequence). This CDR3 is 16 amino acids long. The sample is drawn from a study of CD8 T cells in ankylosing spondylitis. General study results and limits: Reactive arthritis synovial fluid and blood were previously reported to contain some motif variants. Significant enrichment of disease-linked clones was reported in matched ankylosing spondylitis synovial fluid. A TCR beta motif of roughly eight highly homologous variants appeared characteristic of ankylosing spondylitis blood.

The V and J genes are TRBV27 and TRBJ1-2; 9 nucleotides align to TRBD1. Sequenced sample: blood, either unsorted or a sorted T cell fraction (not recorded which). This receptor was identified in a male donor with ankylosing spondylitis. Written as DNA, the CDR3 is TGTGCCAGCAGTTTAGCCCCACCGGGACAGGGCTATGGCTACACCTTC. Amino acid sequence: CASSLAPPGQGYGYTF.